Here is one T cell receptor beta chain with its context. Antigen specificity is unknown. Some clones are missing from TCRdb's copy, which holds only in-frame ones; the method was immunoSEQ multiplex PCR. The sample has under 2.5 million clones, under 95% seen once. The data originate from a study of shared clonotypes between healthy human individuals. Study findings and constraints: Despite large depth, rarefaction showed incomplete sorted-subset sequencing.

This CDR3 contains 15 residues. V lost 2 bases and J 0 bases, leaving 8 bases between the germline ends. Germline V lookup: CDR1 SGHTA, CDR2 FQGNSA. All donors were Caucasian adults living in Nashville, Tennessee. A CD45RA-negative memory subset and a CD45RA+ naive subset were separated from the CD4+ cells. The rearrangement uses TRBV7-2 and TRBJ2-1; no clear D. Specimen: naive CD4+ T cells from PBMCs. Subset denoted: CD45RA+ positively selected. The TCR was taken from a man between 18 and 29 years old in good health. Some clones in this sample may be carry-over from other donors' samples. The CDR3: CASSLSSTSYNEQFF. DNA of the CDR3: TGTGCCAGCAGCTTATCAAGTACCTCCTACAATGAGCAGTTCTTC.